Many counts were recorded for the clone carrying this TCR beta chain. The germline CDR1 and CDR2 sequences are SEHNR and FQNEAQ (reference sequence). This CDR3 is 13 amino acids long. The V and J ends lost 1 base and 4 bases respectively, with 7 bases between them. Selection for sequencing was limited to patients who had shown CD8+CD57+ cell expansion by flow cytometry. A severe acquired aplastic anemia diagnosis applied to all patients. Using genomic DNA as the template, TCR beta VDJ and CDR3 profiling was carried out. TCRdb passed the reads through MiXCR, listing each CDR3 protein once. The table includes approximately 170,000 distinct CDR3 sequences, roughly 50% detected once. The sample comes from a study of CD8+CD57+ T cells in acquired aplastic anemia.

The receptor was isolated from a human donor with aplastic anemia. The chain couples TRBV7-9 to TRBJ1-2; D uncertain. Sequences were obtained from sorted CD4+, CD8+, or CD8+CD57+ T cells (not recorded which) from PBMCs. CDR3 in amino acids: CASSLDVVYGYTF. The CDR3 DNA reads TGTGCCAGCAGCTTAGACGTTGTCTATGGCTACACCTTC.